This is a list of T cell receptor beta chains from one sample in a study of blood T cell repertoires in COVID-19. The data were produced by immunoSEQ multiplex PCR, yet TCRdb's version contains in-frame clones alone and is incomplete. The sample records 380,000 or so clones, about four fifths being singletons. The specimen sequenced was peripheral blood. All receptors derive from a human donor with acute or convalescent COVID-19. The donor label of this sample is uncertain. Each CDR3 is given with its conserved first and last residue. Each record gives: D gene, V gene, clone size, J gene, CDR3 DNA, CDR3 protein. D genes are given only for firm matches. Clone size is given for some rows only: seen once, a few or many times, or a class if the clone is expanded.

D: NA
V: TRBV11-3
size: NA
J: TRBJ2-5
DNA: TGTGCCAGCAGCCCCAGCGGGTCATGGCAAGAGACCCAGTACTTC
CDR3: CASSPSGSWQETQYF

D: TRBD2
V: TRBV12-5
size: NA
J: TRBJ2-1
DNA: TGTGCTAGTGGTTTTAGCGGGAGGCTCTACAATGAGCAGTTCTTC
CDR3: CASGFSGRLYNEQFF

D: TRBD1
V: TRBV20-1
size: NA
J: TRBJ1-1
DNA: TGCAGTGCTAGTCGATCAGACAGGGCCCGTATGAACACTGAAGCTTTCTTT
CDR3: CSASRSDRARMNTEAFF

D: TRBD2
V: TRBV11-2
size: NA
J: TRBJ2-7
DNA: TGTGCCAGCACGACCGGGACTAGAAACGAGCAGTACTTC
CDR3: CASTTGTRNEQYF

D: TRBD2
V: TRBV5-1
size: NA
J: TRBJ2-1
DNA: TGCGCCAGCAGCTCTAGCGGAAACCCCTACAATGAGCAGTTCTTC
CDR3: CASSSSGNPYNEQFF

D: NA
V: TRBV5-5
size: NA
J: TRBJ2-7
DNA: TGTGCCAGCAGCTTTAGGACAGTTTCCTACGAGCAGTACTTC
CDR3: CASSFRTVSYEQYF

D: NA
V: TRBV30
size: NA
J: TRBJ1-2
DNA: TGTGCCTGGGGTCGGCTAGTGTTGGGCTACACCTTC
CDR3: CAWGRLVLGYTF

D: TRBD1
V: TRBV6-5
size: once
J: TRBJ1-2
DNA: TGTGCCAGCAGTCCCGGGACAGCTTCCGTCACCTTC
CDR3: CASSPGTASVTF

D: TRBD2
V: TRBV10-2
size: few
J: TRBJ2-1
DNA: TGCGCCAGCAGTGGATGGACTAGCGGGAGAGAGCAGTTCTTC
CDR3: CASSGWTSGREQFF

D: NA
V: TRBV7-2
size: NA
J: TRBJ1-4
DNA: TGTGCCAGCAGCCAGGACAGAGTTAGTGAAAAACTGTTTTTT
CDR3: CASSQDRVSEKLFF

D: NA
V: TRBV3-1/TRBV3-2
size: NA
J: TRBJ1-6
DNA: TGTGCCAGCAGCCTCCCGCACTCGAATTCACCCCTCCACTTT
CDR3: CASSLPHSNSPLHF

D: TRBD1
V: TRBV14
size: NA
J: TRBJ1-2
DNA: TGTGCCAGCAGCCCGACAGGGGGGGACTATGGCTACACCTTC
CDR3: CASSPTGGDYGYTF

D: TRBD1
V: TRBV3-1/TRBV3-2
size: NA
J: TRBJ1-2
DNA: TGTGCCAGCAGCTTCCACAGGGGGGTACGCTACACCTTC
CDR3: CASSFHRGVRYTF